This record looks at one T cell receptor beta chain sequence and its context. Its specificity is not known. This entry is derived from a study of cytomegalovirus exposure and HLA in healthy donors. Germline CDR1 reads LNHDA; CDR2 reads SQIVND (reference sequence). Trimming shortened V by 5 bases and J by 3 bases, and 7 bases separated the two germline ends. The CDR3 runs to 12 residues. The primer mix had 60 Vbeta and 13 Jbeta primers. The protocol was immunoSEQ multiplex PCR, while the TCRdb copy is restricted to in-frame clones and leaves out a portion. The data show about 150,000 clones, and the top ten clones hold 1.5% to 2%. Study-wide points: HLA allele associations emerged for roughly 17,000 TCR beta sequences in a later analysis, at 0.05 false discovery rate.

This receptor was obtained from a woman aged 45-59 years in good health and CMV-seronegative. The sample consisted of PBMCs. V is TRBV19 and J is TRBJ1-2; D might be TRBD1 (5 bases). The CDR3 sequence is CASSQGYYGYTF. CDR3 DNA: TGTGCCAGTAGTCAGGGATACTATGGCTACACCTTC.